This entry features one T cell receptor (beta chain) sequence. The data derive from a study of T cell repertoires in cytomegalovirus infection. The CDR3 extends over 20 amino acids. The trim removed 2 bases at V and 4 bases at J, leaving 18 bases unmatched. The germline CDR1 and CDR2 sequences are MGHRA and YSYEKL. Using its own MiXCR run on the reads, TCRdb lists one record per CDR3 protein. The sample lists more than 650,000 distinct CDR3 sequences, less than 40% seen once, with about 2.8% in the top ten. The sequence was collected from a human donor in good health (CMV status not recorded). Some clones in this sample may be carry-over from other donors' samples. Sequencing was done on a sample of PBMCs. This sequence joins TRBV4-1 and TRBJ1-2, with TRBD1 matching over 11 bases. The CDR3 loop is CASSQFMLGQGVLSGYGYTF. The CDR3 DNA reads TGCGCCAGCAGCCAATTTATGCTGGGACAGGGGGTTCTATCCGGCTATGGCTACACCTTC.